This T cell receptor beta chain is from a study of T cell responses to AZD1222 COVID-19 vaccine. General observations from the study: Two AZD1222 administrations were followed by greater Spike-specific TCR breadth and depth.

About this clone itself: Its antigen is undetermined.

Sequencing was performed with immunoSEQ multiplex PCR; in TCRdb, only in-frame clones are kept and a portion is missing. The sample lists about 100,000 clones; approximately 90% were seen once. The CDR3 covers 14 residues. Germline V gene data show CDR1 as SGHRS and CDR2 as YFSETQ. V dropped 0 bases and J dropped 6 bases, with 7 bases sitting between them. This chain links TRBV5-1 with TRBJ1-6; maybe TRBD1 (6 bases). Sequencing used peripheral blood, obtained on day 0 of AZD1222 vaccination. This receptor was taken from an adult in good health. The CDR3 DNA reads as TGCGCCAGCAGCTTGGAGGGGGGTAATTCACCCCTCCACTTT. It yields the protein CASSLEGGNSPLHF.